This T cell receptor beta chain is from a study of shared clonotypes between healthy human individuals. Findings and limits, study-wide: An effect of sequencing depth on clonotype sharing among donors was expected. Sample collection involved blood only; tissue repertoires are likely different.

Genomic DNA came from approximately 92 million PBMCs in unsorted samples. Clones were sequenced by immunoSEQ multiplex PCR, and TCRdb holds only the in-frame ones, with some missing. The sample includes a few hundred thousand clones, approximately 71% of them seen just once. The germline gives CDR1 SGHTA, CDR2 FQGTGA. V shed 4 bases and J 4 bases; nucleotides not matched to a gene: 3. The CDR3 covers 15 residues. This clone occurred once. Its antigen is as yet unknown. Other DNA sequences in the sample encode the same CDR3. The TCR originated in a woman aged 40-49 years in good health. Some clones in this sample may be carry-over from other donors' samples. The rearrangement uses TRBV7-3 and TRBJ2-1; 11 positions match TRBD2. Sequencing used PBMCs. The CDR3 bases are TGTGCCAGCAGCTCCCTAGCGGGGGGTTACAATGAGCAGTTCTTC. Its translation: CASSSLAGGYNEQFF.